The 20 T cell receptor beta chains listed next were all sequenced from one sample in a study of lymphopenia after photon versus proton radiotherapy. Profiled with immunoSEQ multiplex PCR; TCRdb holds only in-frame clones, not every one. The sample shows about 40,000 clones, about 80% of them seen only once. Sequenced here: peripheral blood, sampled from a patient treated with proton-based radiotherapy. Receptor source: a woman in her seventies with pancreatic cancer.

The gene calls are TRBV7-2 and TRBJ1-1; no definite D call. There are 14 residues in the CDR3. The ends were cut back, 5 bases at V and 5 bases at J, with 15 bases in the middle. The germline V gene has CDR1 SGHTA and CDR2 FQGNSA. CDR3 loop: CASSPTQLGTEAFF. The CDR3 DNA reads as TGTGCCAGCAGCCCCACCCAATTAGGGACTGAAGCTTTCTTT.

The chain combines TRBV27 with TRBJ2-1; 14 nucleotides match TRBD2. Germline V gene data show CDR1 as MNHEY and CDR2 as SMNVEV (reference sequence). The trim removed 9 bases at V and 2 bases at J, leaving 15 bases unmatched. This CDR3 is built from 19 residues. This chain's CDR3 is CARTNQGTSGGLPYNEQFF. The CDR3 DNA sequence: TGTGCCAGAACCAACCAGGGGACTAGCGGGGGACTCCCCTACAATGAGCAGTTCTTC.

The rearrangement joins TRBV7-9 to TRBJ2-2, with TRBD1 as a possible D gene (5 bases). This CDR3 contains 13 residues. The V gene lost 3 bases and the J gene lost 6 bases, with 8 bases spanning the gap. From germline, CDR1 is SEHNR and CDR2 FQNEAQ (reference sequence). CDR3 sequence (DNA): TGTGCCAGCAGCTTCGACAGTGCCGGGGAGCTGTTTTTT. Amino acid sequence: CASSFDSAGELFF.

V and J are TRBV28 and TRBJ2-1; TRBD2 matches at 7 bases. This CDR3 spans 17 amino acids. V was pared by 2 bases and J by 0 bases, with 7 bases of the junction left unmatched. Germline V gene data show CDR1 as MDHEN and CDR2 as SYDVKM. Here the CDR3 reads CASSLITAGSSYNEQFF. CDR3 coding DNA: TGTGCCAGCAGTTTAATCACAGCGGGAAGCTCCTACAATGAGCAGTTCTTC.

This clone was recorded a few times. This chain links TRBV19 with TRBJ1-5, with D maybe TRBD1 (6 bases). From germline, CDR1 is LNHDA and CDR2 SQIVND (reference sequence). The V gene lost 9 bases and the J gene lost 0 bases, with 12 bases spanning the gap. CDR3 size: 14 residues. The CDR3 DNA sequence: TGTGCCAGCCGGACAGACGATAGCAATCAGCCCCAGCATTTT. This encodes CASRTDDSNQPQHF.

The chain combines TRBV19 with TRBJ1-4; 9 nucleotides line up with TRBD1. From germline, CDR1 is LNHDA and CDR2 SQIVND (reference sequence). The CDR3 spans 18 residues. V dropped 4 bases and J dropped 6; count of bases not matched to a gene: 15. CDR3 protein: CASSRPSKSGQGDEKLFF. The DNA of the CDR3 is TGTGCCAGTAGTAGGCCTTCGAAATCGGGACAGGGCGATGAAAAACTGTTTTTT.

V gene TRBV25-1 combines with J gene TRBJ2-3; D is undetermined. The germline V gene has CDR1 MGHDK and CDR2 SYGVNS. This CDR3 has 14 residues. The V end lost 2 bases, the J end lost 6 bases, and 12 bases lay between the germline ends. The CDR3 DNA reads TGTGCCAGCAGTGAAGCAGGTAAATTGGATACGCAGTATTTT. Protein sequence: CASSEAGKLDTQYF. The variable domain in full, completed from reference TRBV25-1 and TRBJ2-3, reads EADIYQTPRYLVIGTGKKITLECSQTMGHDKMYWYQQDPGMELHLIHYSYGVNSTEKGDLSSESTVSRIRTEHFPLTLESARPSHTSQYLCASSEAGKLDTQYFGPGTRLTVL.

This sequence joins TRBV5-8 and TRBJ2-1; D not certain. The CDR3 is 11 amino acids. V lost 7 bases, J lost 9 bases, and 11 bases lay in between. Germline-derived CDR1 and CDR2 are SGHTS and YDEGEE. In DNA, the CDR3 is TGTGCCAGCCCACGGGCTATTGAGCAGTTCTTC. Translating gives CASPRAIEQFF.

J is TRBJ2-7 and V is TRBV7-2; D is undetermined. The CDR3 runs 14 residues. The ends were cut back, 5 bases at V and 0 bases at J, with 11 bases in the middle. Germline CDR1 is SGHTA and CDR2 is FQGNSA. The CDR3 reads CASSPRPPSYEQYF. The CDR3 nucleotides read TGTGCCAGCAGCCCTCGGCCCCCCTCCTACGAGCAGTACTTC.

The chain couples TRBV11-1 to TRBJ1-1; no clear D. Deletions cut 2 bases from V and 2 bases from J, with 9 bases between. This CDR3 contains 14 residues. CDR1 and CDR2 from the germline V gene are SGHAT and FQDESV (reference sequence). The CDR3 here is CASSLSWGNTEAFF. Written as DNA, the CDR3 is TGTGCCAGCAGCTTATCCTGGGGAAACACTGAAGCTTTCTTT.

The chain uses TRBV11-1 and TRBJ1-2; D is undetermined. Germline CDR1 and CDR2: SGHAT and FQDESV (reference sequence). With 5 bases removed from V and 4 bases from J, the gap between germline ends came to 17 bases. This CDR3 comprises 15 residues. The CDR3 coding sequence is TGTGCCAGCAGCGGACCCGATACGGGATTCTATGGCTACACCTTC. Its translation is CASSGPDTGFYGYTF.

The chain employs TRBV12-5 and TRBJ1-2, with 12 bases matching TRBD1. The CDR3 spans 18 residues. J gave up 4 bases and V 1 base, and 10 bases lay outside the gene matches. Germline values: CDR1 LGHNT, CDR2 FRNRAP. The CDR3: CASGLDGGQGAIAYGYTF. DNA of the CDR3: TGTGCTAGTGGTTTGGACGGGGGACAGGGGGCGATTGCCTATGGCTACACCTTC.

The rearrangement joins TRBV7-8 to TRBJ2-5; D not resolved. The V gene's germline CDR1 is SGHVS and CDR2 FQNEAQ. This CDR3 is 15 amino acids long. Deletions cut 5 bases from V and 3 bases from J, with 16 bases between. The CDR3 nucleotides are TGTGCCAGCAGCCTACTCCCGACACTAAAAGAGACCCAGTACTTC. Residues: CASSLLPTLKETQYF.

The chain uses TRBV15 and TRBJ2-3; D is possibly TRBD1 (5 bases). Trimming pared 1 base from V and 8 bases from J, leaving 16 bases between. The germline V gene encodes CDR1 LNHNV and CDR2 YYDKDF (reference sequence). The CDR3 runs to 15 residues. The CDR3, as DNA: TGTGCCACCAGCAGAGGCCAGGGAAGCTTTGGTACGCAGTATTTT. Translating gives CATSRGQGSFGTQYF.

The CDR3 sequence: CASSIFLEGYYEQYF. The CDR3 DNA is TGTGCCAGTAGTATATTTTTAGAAGGCTACTACGAGCAGTACTTC. The chain links TRBV19 to TRBJ2-7; D is undetermined. Germline values: CDR1 LNHDA, CDR2 SQIVND (reference sequence). V shed 2 bases and J shed 3 bases, with 14 bases lying between them. This CDR3 spans 15 amino acids.

The rearrangement joins TRBV19 to TRBJ2-3; TRBD1 might be the D (6 bases). The CDR3 has 13 amino acids. Germline V gene sequence: CDR1 LNHDA, CDR2 SQIVND (reference sequence). Trimming pared 10 bases from V and 5 bases from J, leaving 16 bases between. DNA of the CDR3: TGTGCCACCAAGGAAGGGGGAAGAGATACGCAGTATTTT. Its translation: CATKEGGRDTQYF.

The genes are TRBV27 and TRBJ1-1; 7 bases map to TRBD1. Germline V lookup: CDR1 MNHEY, CDR2 SMNVEV (reference sequence). The V and J ends lost 5 bases and 1 base, in that order; junction bases with no gene match: 10. This CDR3 has 16 amino acids. CDR3 protein: CASSPRQGRRNTEAFF. In nucleotides, the CDR3 is TGTGCCAGCAGTCCTCGACAGGGAAGAAGGAACACTGAAGCTTTCTTT.

This clone was seen a handful of times. J is TRBJ2-1 and V is TRBV5-1; 10 positions agree with TRBD2. Germline V lookup: CDR1 SGHRS, CDR2 YFSETQ. The CDR3 loop spans 15 amino acids. V lost 5 bases to trimming and J lost 2 bases; unmatched junction nucleotides: 4. Written as DNA, the CDR3 is TGCGCCAGCAGTAGGACTAGCGGAGCCTACAATGAGCAGTTCTTC. It translates to CASSRTSGAYNEQFF.

The chain has TRBV7-9 and TRBJ2-1, with no clear D. Germline lookup yields CDR1 SEHNR and CDR2 FQNEAQ (reference sequence). With 0 bases removed from V and 0 bases from J, the gap between germline ends came to 3 bases. The CDR3 is 14 amino acids. The CDR3 is CASSLAASYNEQFF. The CDR3 DNA sequence: TGTGCCAGCAGCTTAGCGGCCTCCTACAATGAGCAGTTCTTC.

This chain links TRBV7-8 with TRBJ2-1; D perhaps matches TRBD1 (6 bases). In germline, CDR1 is SGHVS, CDR2 FQNEAQ. The CDR3 sequence is 15 residues long. Trimming left V 0 bases short and J 8 bases short, with 14 bases between. The CDR3, as DNA: TGTGCCAGCAGCTTAGCGGTGCAGGGGAGCTATGAGCAGTTCTTC. As protein: CASSLAVQGSYEQFF.